The present TCR beta chain was sequenced within a study of graft-versus-host responses after intestinal transplantation. Repertoires were generated with immunoSEQ multiplex PCR, while TCRdb's copy carries only in-frame clones and drops some. This sample has around 99,000 clones, with 87% found just once. The length of the CDR3 is 16 residues. J lost 1 base, V lost 7 bases, and 11 bases had no gene match. Per the germline V gene, CDR1 is WSHSY and CDR2 is SAAADI. A remark on this clone: Its antigen is undetermined.

This receptor was taken from a human donor who was the organ donor for an intestinal transplant. The input for sequencing was unstimulated CD4+ T cells sorted from spleen or lymph node cells, taken before transplant. This chain joins TRBV10-2 and TRBJ2-3; TRBD1 matches at 7 bases. CDR3 sequence (DNA): TGCGCCAGCAAGAACCCAGGGGGTTTGGGCACAGATACGCAGTATTTT. Its translation is CASKNPGGLGTDTQYF.